A single sample is the source of the 21 T cell receptor beta chains below, sequenced in a study of response to subunit inactivated influenza vaccine. TCRdb reprocessed the RT-PCR reads with MiXCR, giving one entry per CDR3 protein. This repertoire shows hundreds of thousands of distinct CDR3 sequences, roughly 12% found once; its top ten account for 10% to 13%. This material consisted of PBMCs from blood, taken on the day of vaccination. The source is a man aged 50 or older who received an inactivated influenza vaccine.

This rearrangement joins TRBV27 to TRBJ2-1, with 10 bases that match TRBD2. V dropped 2 bases and J dropped 8; count of bases not matched to a gene: 6. CDR1 and CDR2 (germline): MNHEY, SMNVEV (reference sequence). The CDR3 extends over 15 amino acids. The DNA for the CDR3 is TGTGCCAGCAGTTTAGTCGGACTAGCGGTGCATGAGCAGTTCTTC. It yields the protein CASSLVGLAVHEQFF.

The chain couples TRBV20-1 to TRBJ1-4; weak D call: TRBD1 (6 bases). V was trimmed by 4 bases and J by 8 bases, leaving 14 bases between them. Germline V gene sequence: CDR1 DFQATT, CDR2 SNEGSKA (reference sequence). CDR3 length equals 13 residues. This chain's CDR3 is CSANPTGGEKLFF. The CDR3 nucleotides are TGCAGTGCTAACCCGACAGGTGGGGAAAAACTGTTTTTT.

This clonotype was seen many times. The rearrangement links TRBV12-3 or TRBV12-4 to TRBJ1-4; weak D call: TRBD1 (6 bases). This CDR3 comprises 14 residues. Trimming pared 5 bases from V and 6 bases from J, leaving 13 bases between. CDR3 sequence reads: CASSLRGPHEKLFF. The DNA for the CDR3 is TGTGCCAGCAGTCTCCGGGGGCCCCATGAAAAACTGTTTTTT.

The rearrangement uses TRBV6-1 and TRBJ2-7, with D possibly TRBD1 on 5 matching bases. CDR3 length: 18 residues. Per germline, CDR1 MNHNS and CDR2 SASEGT. Trimming left V 4 bases short and J 2 bases short, with 24 bases between. CDR3 in amino acids: CASSVSDTFMAFPYEQYF. The CDR3 DNA follows: TGTGCCAGCAGTGTGTCGGACACCTTCATGGCTTTCCCCTACGAGCAGTACTTC.

The chain is built from TRBV6-5 and TRBJ2-5; D is unresolved. CDR1 MNHEY and CDR2 SVGAGI come from the germline V gene. V shed 2 bases and J shed 4 bases, with 8 bases lying between them. The CDR3 extends over 13 amino acids. CDR3: CASSYAYRETQYF. The CDR3 DNA sequence: TGTGCCAGCAGTTACGCATACAGAGAGACCCAGTACTTC.

In this sample, this clonotype turned up a few times. This sequence joins TRBV7-2 and TRBJ2-7; TRBD1 agrees at 9 bases. The V gene end was trimmed by 0 bases and the J gene end by 3 bases; junction bases not matched to a gene: 3. The CDR3 is 15 residues long. Looked up from germline, CDR1 is SGHTA and CDR2 is FQGNSA. The CDR3 loop reads CASSLAGTGIYEQYF. The DNA for the CDR3 is TGTGCCAGCAGCTTAGCCGGGACAGGGATCTACGAGCAGTACTTC.

This clonotype was observed a few times. The J gene is TRBJ1-2, the V gene TRBV18, with a weak D call TRBD1 (5 bases). V lost 2 bases, J lost 4 bases, and 26 bases lay in between. Germline-derived CDR1 and CDR2 are KGHSH and LQKENI. This CDR3 has 19 residues. In DNA form, the CDR3 reads TGTGCCAGCTCACCAGCCCCAAGTACAGGACTGACCCGAATCTATGGCTACACCTTC. Translated, it gives CASSPAPSTGLTRIYGYTF. The whole variable domain, remainder taken from reference TRBV18 and TRBJ1-2, is NAGVMQNPRHLVRRRGQEARLRCSPMKGHSHVYWYRQLPEEGLKFMVYLQKENIIDESGMPKERFSAEFPKEGPSILRIQQVVRGDSAAYFCASSPAPSTGLTRIYGYTFGSGTRLTVV.

V and J are TRBV10-3 and TRBJ2-7; 10 bases fit TRBD1. The CDR3 loop spans 14 amino acids. Germline-derived CDR1 and CDR2 are ENHRY and SYGVKD. Trimming at V came to 5 bases and at J to 2 bases, leaving 3 bases not matched to a gene. CDR3 protein: CAISPGQGPYEQYF. As DNA, the CDR3 is TGTGCCATCAGTCCGGGACAGGGGCCCTACGAGCAGTACTTC.

This rearrangement joins TRBV5-1 to TRBJ2-1, with 11 bases lining up with TRBD2. The CDR3 contains 15 residues. CDR1 is SGHRS and CDR2 is YFSETQ in the germline V gene. J was trimmed by 6 bases and V by 6 bases; bases with no gene match: 8. The CDR3 loop reads CASTWIAGGINEQFF. As DNA, the CDR3 is TGCGCCAGCACATGGATAGCGGGGGGGATCAATGAGCAGTTCTTC.

In this sample, this clonotype turned up a few times. This chain links TRBV3-1 with TRBJ2-1, with TRBD1 identical over 10 bases. The trim removed 5 bases at V and 8 bases at J, leaving 6 bases unmatched. This CDR3 is 14 amino acids long. Germline V gene sequence: CDR1 LGHDT, CDR2 YNNKEL (reference sequence). The DNA of the CDR3 is TGTGCCAGCAGCTTTAGACAGGGGGCTCATGAGCAGTTCTTC. This codes for CASSFRQGAHEQFF.

CDR3 coding DNA: TGTGCCAGCAGTCCCACTGACCCTGGGGGCGAGCAGTACTTC. Its protein product is CASSPTDPGGEQYF. V gene TRBV25-1 combines with J gene TRBJ2-7, with D perhaps matching TRBD1 or TRBD2 (5 bases each). The CDR3 extends over 14 amino acids. V lost 5 bases to trimming and J lost 6 bases, with 17 bases between them. The germline gives CDR1 MGHDK, CDR2 SYGVNS.

This clonotype was observed a few times. V gene TRBV3-1 combines with J gene TRBJ2-2; D may be TRBD2 (6 bases). Trimming pared 6 bases from V and 8 bases from J, leaving 13 bases between. Germline V gives CDR1 LGHDT, CDR2 YNNKEL (reference sequence). This CDR3 contains 13 residues. Here the CDR3 reads CASRGLPGGELFF. The DNA for the CDR3 is TGTGCCAGCAGGGGACTCCCGGGAGGGGAGCTGTTTTTT. Filled out from reference TRBV3-1 and TRBJ2-2, the complete variable domain reads DTAVSQTPKYLVTQMGNDKSIKCEQNLGHDTMYWYKQDSKKFLKIMFSYNNKELIINETVPNRFSPKSPDKAHLNLHINSLELGDSAVYFCASRGLPGGELFFGEGSRLTVL.

V usage is TRBV20-1 and J usage is TRBJ2-7; D gene ambiguous. CDR1 DFQATT and CDR2 SNEGSKA come from the germline V gene (reference sequence). V dropped 2 bases and J dropped 4 bases, with 21 bases sitting between them. CDR3 length equals 16 residues. The chain's CDR3 is CSARSNEAPNRYEQYF. The CDR3 region has the DNA TGCAGTGCTAGATCCAATGAGGCCCCCAATAGGTACGAGCAGTACTTC.

This clonotype has just a few counts. This chain connects TRBV28 to TRBJ2-7; D gene ambiguous. Trimming removed 6 bases from V and 0 bases from J, with 12 bases in between. The CDR3 contains 14 residues. Germline CDR1 MDHEN, CDR2 SYDVKM. In DNA form, the CDR3 reads TGTGCCAGCAGGCAGATTTACAGCTCCTACGAGCAGTACTTC. Translation gives CASRQIYSSYEQYF.

This clonotype occurred a few times. The chain couples TRBV19 to TRBJ2-2; D is ambiguous. CDR1 is LNHDA and CDR2 is SQIVND in the germline V gene (reference sequence). V lost 3 bases, J lost 4 bases, and 6 bases lay in between. This CDR3 spans 13 amino acids. The CDR3 reads CASSMGPTGELFF. The DNA for the CDR3 is TGTGCCAGTAGTATGGGTCCCACCGGGGAGCTGTTTTTT.

This clonotype came up a few times. The chain has TRBV5-6 and TRBJ2-3; 12 bases match TRBD2. The CDR3 contains 17 residues. The germline V gene has CDR1 SGHDT and CDR2 YYEEEE. The junction had 5 bases not matched to a gene; V was cut back by 1 base and J by 2 bases. The CDR3, as DNA: TGTGCCAGCAGCTTGAAGGCTAGCGGGGGGGCCACAGATACGCAGTATTTT. Residues: CASSLKASGGATDTQYF.

This clonotype showed up just a few times. This rearrangement joins TRBV18 to TRBJ2-5, with 8 bases that match TRBD1. V lost 6 bases, J lost 5 bases, and 8 bases stayed unmatched. CDR3 length: 14 residues. CDR1 KGHSH and CDR2 LQKENI come from the germline V gene. The CDR3, as DNA: TGTGCCAGCTCGATCCGGGACAGGCGGGAGACCCAGTACTTC. This gives the protein CASSIRDRRETQYF.

J is TRBJ1-5 and V is TRBV12-3 or TRBV12-4; D unclear. V was pared by 5 bases and J by 0 bases, with 17 bases between. The CDR3 is 17 amino acids. This CDR3 reads CASSPKTASYSNQPQHF. CDR3 nucleotide sequence: TGTGCCAGCAGTCCTAAAACAGCCTCTTATAGCAATCAGCCCCAGCATTTT.

This chain joins TRBV5-1 and TRBJ2-2; TRBD1 aligns across 9 bases. V gave up 6 bases and J gave up 3 bases; unmatched junction bases: 6. The germline V gene has CDR1 SGHRS and CDR2 YFSETQ. The CDR3 loop spans 15 amino acids. The CDR3 DNA sequence: TGCGCCAGCACATTAAGGACAGGGGACACCGGGGAGCTGTTTTTT. It is translated as CASTLRTGDTGELFF.

This clonotype was seen only a few times. The rearrangement joins TRBV20-1 to TRBJ2-5; 13 nucleotides line up with TRBD2. The germline V gene encodes CDR1 DFQATT and CDR2 SNEGSKA (reference sequence). The V gene end was trimmed by 5 bases and the J gene end by 0 bases; junction bases not matched to a gene: 3. This CDR3 has 15 amino acids. CDR3 bases: TGCAGTGCTTCCGGACTAGCGGGGGACCAAGAGACCCAGTACTTC. Encoded protein: CSASGLAGDQETQYF.

The chain joins TRBV12-3 or TRBV12-4 to TRBJ2-1; weak D call: TRBD2 (6 bases). The CDR3 covers 14 residues. The ends were cut back, 6 bases at V and 7 bases at J, with 16 bases in the middle. DNA for the CDR3: TGTGCCAGCAGCAGGAGGTCCGGGGGAAATGAGCAGTTCTTC. It codes for CASSRRSGGNEQFF.